These T cell receptor beta chains were read from a single sample in a study of cytomegalovirus exposure and HLA in healthy donors. Clones were sequenced by immunoSEQ multiplex PCR, and TCRdb holds only the in-frame ones, with some missing. The table lists roughly 130,000 clones, approximately 70% of them singletons. What was sequenced was PBMCs. These receptors originate from an older woman in good health and CMV-seropositive. Each CDR3 is given with its conserved first and last residue.

V: TRBV4-1; CDR3: CASSHSLGADLYEQYF
V: TRBV6-6; CDR3: CASSPRDSSYEQYF
V: TRBV5-6; CDR3: CASSDISTTDTQYF
V: TRBV7-9; CDR3: CASSLGTISYEQYF
V: TRBV5-1; CDR3: CASSLGTGTNEKLFF
V: TRBV19; CDR3: CASSILNQPQHF
V: TRBV4-1; CDR3: CASSQGGPPYGYTF
V: TRBV2; CDR3: CASSGGPRAEAFF
V: TRBV2; CDR3: CASSVPGQLLDEQFF
V: TRBV29-1; CDR3: CGVRGGLHGELFF
V: TRBV7-6; CDR3: CASSWAEGTGELFF
V: TRBV7-3; CDR3: CASSSQGTINQPQHF
V: TRBV10-1; CDR3: CASSGGTGSYNEQFF
V: TRBV4-1; CDR3: CASSQGQSNSPLHF
V: TRBV10-3; CDR3: CAISDSDRSDHTEAFF
V: TRBV7-9; CDR3: CASSLDGQSNEKLFF
V: TRBV7-8; CDR3: CASSPRTGGTAWNTEAFF
V: TRBV11-1; CDR3: CASSPWGGRDEQYF
V: TRBV18; CDR3: CASSAGTGSYEQYF
V: TRBV29-1; CDR3: CSVEKAGYGYTF
V: TRBV5-4; CDR3: CASSSNPGQGGQPQHF
V: TRBV2; CDR3: CASSPSGGEYNEQFF
V: TRBV7-2; CDR3: CASSPSWDSVNYGYTF
V: TRBV18; CDR3: CASSPVALGGGSGEQYF
V: TRBV12-5; CDR3: CASGWGIDRADPSGNTIYF
V: TRBV6-5; CDR3: CASSFGTVTNYGYTF